These 30 T cell receptor beta chains share one sample of origin, sequenced in a study of T cell repertoires in cytomegalovirus infection. Antigen specificity for these receptors is unknown. In TCRdb, the reads were re-called with MiXCR into one record per CDR3 protein. This table holds fewer than 1,000,000 distinct CDR3 sequences, approximately 31% found once. Sequencing used cultured CD8+ T cells from PBMCs, obtained from culture after CMV antigen stimulation. The receptors were gathered from a human donor in good health (CMV status not recorded). Some clones in this sample may be carry-over from other donors' samples.

V usage is TRBV6-5 and J usage is TRBJ1-2; TRBD1 matches 7 bases. The CDR3 totals 16 residues. Per germline, CDR1 MNHEY and CDR2 SVGAGI. V trimming: 3 bases; J trimming: 0 bases; junction bases outside the gene matches: 7. This CDR3 reads CASSYRDRDPNYGYTF. DNA of the CDR3: TGTGCCAGCAGTTATCGGGACAGAGATCCTAACTATGGCTACACCTTC.

The CDR3 nucleotides read TGCGCCAGCAGCTTGGAGGAGGGGGCGTCTAATTCACCCCTCCACTTT. Translation: CASSLEEGASNSPLHF. V usage is TRBV5-1 and J usage is TRBJ1-6, with 7 bases aligning to TRBD1. Unmatched junction bases numbered 6, after V lost 0 bases and J lost 6 bases. The CDR3 totals 16 residues. Germline V gene data show CDR1 as SGHRS and CDR2 as YFSETQ. Based on the CDR3 plus reference TRBV5-1 and TRBJ1-6, the full variable domain is KAGVTQTPRYLIKTRGQQVTLSCSPISGHRSVSWYQQTPGQGLQFLFEYFSETQRNKGNFPGRFSGRQFSNSRSEMNVSTLELGDSALYLCASSLEEGASNSPLHFGNGTRLTVT.

The chain carries TRBV20-1 and TRBJ1-2; TRBD1 agrees at 7 bases. Trimming at V came to 0 bases and at J to 5 bases, leaving 9 bases not matched to a gene. The CDR3 spans 15 residues. Germline CDR1 and CDR2: DFQATT and SNEGSKA (reference sequence). The CDR3 DNA follows: TGCAGTGCTAGAGATTCAGGGGGGCCCTATTATGGCTACACCTTC. Encoded protein: CSARDSGGPYYGYTF.

The chain uses TRBV28 and TRBJ1-2, with a possible D match to TRBD1 (6 bases). Trimming left V 5 bases short and J 2 bases short, with 15 bases between. This CDR3 is built from 15 residues. CDR1 is MDHEN, CDR2 SYDVKM, per germline. The CDR3, as DNA: TGTGCCAGCAGTCCTGCTACAGGGTTCAACTATGGCTACACCTTC. It translates to CASSPATGFNYGYTF.

This clonotype was detected a few times. This chain connects TRBV20-1 to TRBJ2-1; either TRBD1 or TRBD2 may supply D (6 bases each). The CDR3 sequence is 13 residues long. Germline-derived CDR1 and CDR2 are DFQATT and SNEGSKA (reference sequence). Deletions cut 5 bases from V and 7 bases from J, with 15 bases between. CDR3: CSAGLTGGNEQFF. In DNA, the CDR3 is TGCAGTGCTGGATTGACAGGAGGGAATGAGCAGTTCTTC.

The chain recombines TRBV9 with TRBJ2-6; maybe TRBD2 (6 bases). The germline V gene encodes CDR1 SGDLS and CDR2 YYNGEE. Trimming stripped 4 bases from V and 0 bases from J, with 17 bases between. The CDR3 consists of 18 residues. Here the CDR3 reads CASSHPGTPSSGANVLTF. The CDR3 DNA sequence: TGTGCCAGCAGCCATCCCGGGACTCCTTCCTCTGGGGCCAACGTCCTGACTTTC.

This clonotype was detected only a few times. The genes are TRBV9 and TRBJ2-1, with 7 nucleotides matching TRBD2. Germline CDR1 and CDR2: SGDLS and YYNGEE. This CDR3 contains 15 residues. J was trimmed by 4 bases and V by 0 bases; bases with no gene match: 4. The CDR3 DNA reads as TGTGCCAGCAGCGTAGGGGGGGGAGAATACAATGAGCAGTTCTTC. Protein sequence: CASSVGGGEYNEQFF. Using reference TRBV9 and TRBJ2-1 for the parts outside the CDR3, the full variable domain is DSGVTQTPKHLITATGQRVTLRCSPRSGDLSVYWYQQSLDQGLQFLIQYYNGEERAKGNILERFSAQQFPDLHSELNLSSLELGDSALYFCASSVGGGEYNEQFFGPGTRLTVL.

The chain combines TRBV15 with TRBJ1-1; 10 nucleotides line up with TRBD1. Germline-derived CDR1 and CDR2 are LNHNV and YYDKDF (reference sequence). The CDR3 runs to 15 residues. Losses at the gene ends were 5 bases for V and 4 bases for J; bases not matched to a gene: 7. The CDR3 region is CATSGGGQGFTEAFF. In nucleotides, the CDR3 is TGTGCCACCAGCGGGGGGGGACAGGGGTTCACTGAAGCTTTCTTT.

This clonotype was counted a few times. The chain combines TRBV28 with TRBJ2-7; 11 bases are a match to TRBD1. This CDR3 comprises 15 residues. The germline gives CDR1 MDHEN, CDR2 SYDVKM. V was pared by 6 bases and J by 4 bases, with 8 bases of the junction left unmatched. This chain's CDR3 is CASRPDRGRGYEQYF. CDR3 sequence (DNA): TGTGCCAGCAGACCGGACAGGGGGCGCGGATACGAGCAGTACTTC.

This clonotype appeared a few times. The V and J genes are TRBV27 and TRBJ2-5; D gene ambiguous. This CDR3 is 15 amino acids long. V lost 4 bases, J lost 3 bases, and 15 bases lay in between. In germline, CDR1 is MNHEY, CDR2 SMNVEV (reference sequence). CDR3 nucleotide sequence: TGTGCCAGCAGTTCCTTCGGGCTACCCGAAGAGACCCAGTACTTC. Amino acid sequence: CASSSFGLPEETQYF.

This clonotype turned up a few times. V and J are TRBV24-1 and TRBJ2-1, with a possible D match to TRBD2 (6 bases). Germline assignment: CDR1 KGHDR and CDR2 SFDVKD. V lost 6 bases to trimming and J lost 6 bases, with 17 bases between them. The CDR3 extends over 15 amino acids. CDR3 sequence: CATSRDSRPINEQFF. DNA for the CDR3: TGTGCCACCAGTCGGGACTCCAGGCCGATCAATGAGCAGTTCTTC.

V and J are TRBV6-5 and TRBJ2-1; 16 bases agree with TRBD2. Trimming at V came to 2 bases and at J to 6 bases, leaving 13 bases not matched to a gene. Looked up from germline, CDR1 is MNHEY and CDR2 is SVGAGI. This CDR3 contains 20 residues. This CDR3 is CASSYGTGLAGGPYGNEQFF. The CDR3 DNA reads TGTGCCAGCAGTTACGGAACGGGACTAGCGGGGGGGCCGTACGGCAATGAGCAGTTCTTC.

This clonotype was recorded a few times. The V gene is TRBV6-6, the J gene TRBJ1-1; possibly TRBD1 for D (6 bases). Trimming shortened V by 5 bases and J by 1 base, and 17 bases separated the two germline ends. This CDR3 contains 16 residues. The germline V gene has CDR1 MNHNY and CDR2 SVGAGI (reference sequence). In DNA form, the CDR3 reads TGTGCCAGCAGTCCAACAAAGACAGGAAGGAACACTGAAGCTTTCTTT. Translating gives CASSPTKTGRNTEAFF.

This chain joins TRBV27 and TRBJ2-4, with D maybe TRBD1 (6 bases). The CDR3 length is 13 residues. Per germline, CDR1 MNHEY and CDR2 SMNVEV (reference sequence). Trimming took 3 bases from V and 7 from J, leaving 10 bases between them. The CDR3 sequence: CASSFGQWNIQYF. The CDR3 DNA follows: TGTGCCAGCAGTTTCGGACAGTGGAACATTCAGTACTTC.

This clonotype was recorded many times. This sequence joins TRBV12-3 or TRBV12-4 and TRBJ2-7, with TRBD2 matching 15 bases. J lost 1 base, V lost 5 bases, and 9 bases had no gene match. The CDR3 extends over 18 amino acids. CDR3 in amino acids: CASSLGTSGGRGSYEQYF. Here the CDR3 DNA reads TGTGCCAGCAGTCTAGGGACTAGCGGGGGGCGTGGGTCCTACGAGCAGTACTTC.

The rearrangement uses TRBV6-5 and TRBJ1-1; D is undetermined. Trimming took off 7 bases at V and 1 base at J, with 16 bases between the two ends. This CDR3 has 15 amino acids. The germline V gene has CDR1 MNHEY and CDR2 SVGAGI. This CDR3 is CASTALRSKNTEAFF. In DNA form, the CDR3 reads TGTGCCAGCACGGCCTTAAGGAGTAAGAACACTGAAGCTTTCTTT.

The gene calls are TRBV6-6 and TRBJ2-5; 7 bases match TRBD1. Germline V gene data show CDR1 as MNHNY and CDR2 as SVGAGI (reference sequence). The V gene end was trimmed by 0 bases and the J gene end by 1 base; junction bases not matched to a gene: 2. The CDR3 covers 15 residues. CDR3 in DNA: TGTGCCAGCAGTTACTCTCGACAGGGCCAAGAGACCCAGTACTTC. Protein product: CASSYSRQGQETQYF.

The V and J genes are TRBV7-6 and TRBJ1-4; 8 bases map to TRBD1. Germline values: CDR1 SGHVS, CDR2 FNYEAQ. The CDR3 is made up of 16 amino acids. The junction had 12 bases not matched to a gene; V was cut back by 4 bases and J by 8 bases. The DNA of the CDR3 is TGTGCCAGCAGCTATCGACGTGGACAGGGTGGAGAAAAACTGTTTTTT. It encodes CASSYRRGQGGEKLFF.

This clonotype was picked up many times. The V call is TRBV7-2, the J call TRBJ2-1, with TRBD1 as a possible D gene (6 bases). The CDR3 has 14 residues. The V and J ends lost 5 bases and 3 bases respectively, with 11 bases between them. Per germline, CDR1 SGHTA and CDR2 FQGNSA. Written as DNA, the CDR3 is TGTGCCAGCAGCCCGGACAGTCTCTACAATGAGCAGTTCTTC. As protein: CASSPDSLYNEQFF.

The chain couples TRBV20-1 to TRBJ2-5; D not resolved. The CDR3 has 18 amino acids. Per germline, CDR1 DFQATT and CDR2 SNEGSKA (reference sequence). V was trimmed by 0 bases and J by 4 bases, leaving 24 bases between them. As DNA, the CDR3 is TGCAGTGCTAGAGATATAGAATGGAAAGACGTCCTACCAGAGACCCAGTACTTC. This translates into CSARDIEWKDVLPETQYF.

This clonotype was recorded a few times. J is TRBJ1-2 and V is TRBV19; D uncertain. V was trimmed by 10 bases and J by 4 bases, leaving 13 bases between them. This CDR3 has 12 amino acids. From germline, CDR1 is LNHDA and CDR2 SQIVND (reference sequence). CDR3: CATAEGSYGYTF. The DNA of the CDR3 is TGTGCCACCGCCGAAGGGAGCTATGGCTACACCTTC.

This clonotype was recorded a few times. The chain uses TRBV6-1 and TRBJ1-3; D not resolved. The CDR3 consists of 14 residues. CDR1 is MNHNS, CDR2 SASEGT, per germline. V was cut by 7 bases and J by 0 bases, with 10 bases left in between. The CDR3 coding sequence is TGTGCCAGCACCGAGACTGTCTCTGGAAACACCATATATTTT. As protein: CASTETVSGNTIYF.

The chain combines TRBV2 with TRBJ1-1; 7 bases map to TRBD1. Germline V gives CDR1 SNHLY, CDR2 FYNNEI. The CDR3 totals 14 residues. Trimming cost V 4 bases and J 5 bases; bases outside gene matches: 7. In nucleotides, the CDR3 is TGTGCCAGCAGTGCTGACCAGGGGGTTACTGAAGCTTTCTTT. Translation gives CASSADQGVTEAFF. Variable domain in full (rest from reference TRBV2 and TRBJ1-1): EPEVTQTPSHQVTQMGQEVILRCVPISNHLYFYWYRQILGQKVEFLVSFYNNEISEKSEIFDDQFSVERPDGSNFTLKIRSTKLEDSAMYFCASSADQGVTEAFFGQGTRLTVV.

The chain couples TRBV29-1 to TRBJ2-1; D is uncertain. Germline CDR1 SQVTM, CDR2 ANQGSEA. This CDR3 spans 11 amino acids. V gave up 4 bases and J gave up 5 bases, with 6 bases separating them. The CDR3 reads CSVGRDNEQFF. In DNA form, the CDR3 reads TGCAGCGTTGGAAGGGACAATGAGCAGTTCTTC.

At least ten counts were recorded for this clonotype. The J gene is TRBJ1-1, the V gene TRBV7-2; TRBD1 might be the D (6 bases). The CDR3 is 17 amino acids. V gave up 4 bases and J gave up 6 bases, with 24 bases separating them. Germline V gene lookup returns CDR1 SGHTA and CDR2 FQGNSA. The CDR3 DNA reads as TGTGCCAGCAGCTCGTTAAACTCGAGGTGGAAGGGGGCTGAAGCTTTCTTT. Protein product: CASSSLNSRWKGAEAFF.

This chain links TRBV7-3 with TRBJ1-5, with TRBD1 as a possible D gene (6 bases). V was pared by 2 bases and J by 3 bases, with 14 bases between. Germline CDR1 and CDR2: SGHTA and FQGTGA. The length of the CDR3 is 16 residues. CDR3 region: CASSLVPGADNQPQHF. In nucleotides, the CDR3 is TGTGCCAGCAGCTTAGTACCAGGGGCAGACAATCAGCCCCAGCATTTT.

The chain carries TRBV27 and TRBJ1-5, with 7 bases lining up with TRBD1. This CDR3 comprises 14 residues. Germline V gene lookup returns CDR1 MNHEY and CDR2 SMNVEV (reference sequence). Germline trimming cut 5 bases from V and 7 bases from J; bases unmatched to any gene: 8. CDR3 sequence (DNA): TGTGCCAGCAGTCCCCGACAGGGAGGACAGCCCCAGCATTTT. As protein: CASSPRQGGQPQHF.

The chain joins TRBV12-3 or TRBV12-4 to TRBJ2-7, with 12 nucleotides matching TRBD1. The CDR3 is made up of 17 amino acids. After removal of 4 bases from V and 6 bases from J, the junction contained 13 bases not matched to a gene. The CDR3 DNA is TGTGCCAGCAGTTCGTACCCGGGACAGGGGGCGAAGGGCGAGCAGTACTTC. Its translation is CASSSYPGQGAKGEQYF.

The chain combines TRBV27 with TRBJ2-3; D not certain. The CDR3 sequence is 11 residues long. Germline-derived CDR1 and CDR2 are MNHEY and SMNVEV (reference sequence). The V gene lost 7 bases and the J gene lost 7 bases, with 9 bases spanning the gap. CDR3 in DNA: TGTGCCAGCATAATAAGAAATACGCAGTATTTT. It translates to CASIIRNTQYF.

There are a few counts of this clonotype. This chain joins TRBV6-1 and TRBJ2-1; 12 bases line up with TRBD2. J was trimmed by 9 bases and V by 10 bases; bases with no gene match: 4. The CDR3 covers 12 residues. Germline lookup yields CDR1 MNHNS and CDR2 SASEGT. CDR3 region: CATSGGGGEQFF. In DNA, the CDR3 is TGTGCCACTAGCGGGGGGGGGGGTGAGCAGTTCTTC.